This T cell receptor (beta chain) was captured by sequencing in a study of T-cell memory formation after mild COVID-19 (dated by TCRdb to the early 2020s). Turning to the overall study: Most TCR sequence clusters were specific to one of the two donors. Longitudinal TCRalpha and TCRbeta repertoire sequencing tracked T-cell clones expanding and contracting after mild COVID-19 in two donors. The cohort was made up of two young adult volunteers, one female and one male, who were previously healthy.

Sequencing took place on an Illumina NovaSeq 6000. Using 5'RACE with constant-segment primers, TCRalpha and TCRbeta cDNA libraries were constructed, with sample barcodes and unique molecular identifiers added in the process. Trizol reagent was used to extract RNA from every sample. The libraries were amplified in two PCR steps, and the second step added a second sample barcode and Illumina TruSeq adapters. Sequencing of libraries was performed on an Illumina NovaSeq with 2 x 150 bp paired-end reads. Concerning the study's data processing: Demultiplexing of reads and collapsing into UMI-guided consensus sequences were performed with migec v1.2.7. Using mixcr v2.1.11, UMI consensuses were aligned to TRA and TRB V and J templates and then assembled into clonotypes. A clonotype was counted as expanded or contracted only when both edgeR and NoisET called the clonotype significant, with the noise models trained on biological replicates. For edgeR calls, the cutoffs were a false discovery rate-adjusted p below 0.01 and a log2 fold-change threshold of 1. PCA with hierarchical clustering of max-normalized trajectories of the 1000 most abundant clonotypes was used as exploratory dynamics analysis. The CD4 or CD8 phenotype of responding clones was assigned using the separately sequenced CD4+ and CD8+ repertoires. TCRdb reprocessing: public reads trimmed at Q25 with fastp, clones called with MiXCR, in-frame beta chains kept. Rows are combined by CDR3 protein, so each entry shows the most common genes and DNA. TCRdb, rather than the study authors, made the V and J calls. Recorded for this sample are about 500,000 distinct CDR3 sequences; roughly 22% of them occurred a single time. The ten largest clones take up approximately 12% of the sample.

Spanning cysteine to phenylalanine, the CDR3 consists of 15 amino acids. Of all the DNA, just the CDR3 is kept, 45 bases in frame from base 1. V is cut back by 4 bases and J by 13 bases, with 13 bases in the junction unmatched. CDR1 and CDR2 are read off the germline V gene as MNHNS and SASEGT. Paper-wide results and their limitations: Only two mild cases were covered by the study, and larger cohorts that include severe cases with pre-infection samples were considered necessary. Some responding clones were detected in pre-infection memory, which suggested that pre-existing cross-reactive memory T cells had joined the SARS-CoV-2 response. SARS-CoV-2 specificity was not confirmed for the second-wave clones peaking on day 37. Contracting CD4+ clones turned up mainly in the CM and EM memory subsets, whereas EMRA was where CD8+ clones were enriched. Balanced CD4/CD8 phenotypes were observed for clones contracting from day 15 to 85, whereas a bias towards CD4+ was observed for a second wave of clones expanding from day 15 to 37.

This clonotype appeared once. The target of this receptor is not known. No much larger clonotype is one base removed from it; base qualities were not supplied. One read amounts to weak evidence. Ficoll-Paque density gradient centrifugation was used to isolate PBMCs. The TCR comes from an adult woman who had mild COVID-19 (a few samples of this study predate the infection). The sample titles of this study are shuffled in the database, so cell type and time point are left out; the donor was told from shared clones. The rearranged chain carries TRBV6-1 and TRBJ2-1; 10 central nucleotides agree with TRBD2. The sequencing sample was made of PBMCs or a T cell subset sorted from them (not recorded which). The sequence in DNA is TGTGCCAGCAGTGCAGGGCTAGCGGGAGTCTCAGCTCAGTTCTTC. Its protein reads: CASSAGLAGVSAQFF.